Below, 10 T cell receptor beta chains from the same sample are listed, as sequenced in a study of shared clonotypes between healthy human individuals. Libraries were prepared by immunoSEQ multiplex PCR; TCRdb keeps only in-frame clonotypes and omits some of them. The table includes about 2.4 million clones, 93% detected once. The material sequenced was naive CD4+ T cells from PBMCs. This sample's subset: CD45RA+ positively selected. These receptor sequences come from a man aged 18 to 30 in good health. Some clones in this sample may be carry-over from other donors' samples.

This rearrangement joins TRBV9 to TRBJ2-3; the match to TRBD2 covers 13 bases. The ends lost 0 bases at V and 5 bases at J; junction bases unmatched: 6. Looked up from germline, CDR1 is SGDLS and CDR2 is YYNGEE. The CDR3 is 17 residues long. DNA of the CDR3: TGTGCCAGCAGCGTAGCCGGACTAGCGGGAGTCCAAGATACGCAGTATTTT. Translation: CASSVAGLAGVQDTQYF.

The CDR3 spells CASSFPGGQGYEQYF. The CDR3 coding sequence is TGTGCCAGCAGCTTCCCTGGGGGACAGGGCTACGAGCAGTACTTC. This rearrangement joins TRBV5-4 to TRBJ2-7, with 9 bases matching TRBD1. Looked up from germline, CDR1 is SGHNT and CDR2 is YYREEE (reference sequence). The V segment lost 2 bases and the J segment 3 bases; nucleotides outside the gene matches: 6. The CDR3 is 15 residues long.

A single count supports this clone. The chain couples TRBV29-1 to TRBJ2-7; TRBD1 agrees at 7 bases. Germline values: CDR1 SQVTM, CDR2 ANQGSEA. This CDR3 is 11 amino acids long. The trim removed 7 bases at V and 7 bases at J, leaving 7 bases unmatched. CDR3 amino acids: CSARQGREQYF. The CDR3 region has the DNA TGCAGCGCTCGACAGGGTAGGGAGCAGTACTTC.

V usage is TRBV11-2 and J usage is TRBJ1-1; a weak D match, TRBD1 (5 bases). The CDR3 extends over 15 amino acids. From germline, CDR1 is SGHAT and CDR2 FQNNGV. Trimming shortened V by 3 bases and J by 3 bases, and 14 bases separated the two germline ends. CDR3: CASSFGGWGYTEAFF. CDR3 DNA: TGTGCCAGCAGCTTTGGCGGTTGGGGGTACACTGAAGCTTTCTTT.

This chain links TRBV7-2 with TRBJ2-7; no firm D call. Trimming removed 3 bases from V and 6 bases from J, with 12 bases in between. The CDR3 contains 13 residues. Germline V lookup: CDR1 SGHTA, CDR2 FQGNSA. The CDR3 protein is CASSFSRPGEQYF. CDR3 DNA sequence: TGTGCCAGCAGCTTCAGTCGCCCGGGCGAGCAGTACTTC.

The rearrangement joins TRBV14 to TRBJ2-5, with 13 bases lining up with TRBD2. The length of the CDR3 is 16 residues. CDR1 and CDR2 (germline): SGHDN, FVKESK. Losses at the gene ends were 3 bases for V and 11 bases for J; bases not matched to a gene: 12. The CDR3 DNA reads TGTGCCAGCAGCCACTTACCGACTAGCGGGAGGAAGCTGCAGTACTTC. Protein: CASSHLPTSGRKLQYF.

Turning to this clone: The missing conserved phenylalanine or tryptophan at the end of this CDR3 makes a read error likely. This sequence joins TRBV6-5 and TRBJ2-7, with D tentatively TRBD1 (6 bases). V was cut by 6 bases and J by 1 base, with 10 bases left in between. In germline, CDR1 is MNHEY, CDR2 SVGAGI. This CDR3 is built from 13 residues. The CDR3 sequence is CASSQGSSYEQYL. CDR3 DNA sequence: TGTGCCAGCAGCCAGGGGTCATCCTACGAGCAGTACCTC.

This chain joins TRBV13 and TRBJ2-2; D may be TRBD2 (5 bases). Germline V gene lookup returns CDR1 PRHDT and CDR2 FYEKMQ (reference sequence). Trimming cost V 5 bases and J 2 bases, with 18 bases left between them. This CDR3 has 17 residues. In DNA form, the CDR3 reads TGTGCCAGCAGCCTTCTCAGGTGGAGGTCAAACACCGGGGAGCTGTTTTTT. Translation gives CASSLLRWRSNTGELFF.

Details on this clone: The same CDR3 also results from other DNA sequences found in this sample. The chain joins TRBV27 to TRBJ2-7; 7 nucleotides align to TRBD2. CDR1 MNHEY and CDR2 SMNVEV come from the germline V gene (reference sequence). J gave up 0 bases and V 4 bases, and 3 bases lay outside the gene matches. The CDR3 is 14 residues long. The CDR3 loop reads CASSSSGSSYEQYF. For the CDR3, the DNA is TGTGCCAGCAGTTCTAGCGGAAGCTCCTACGAGCAGTACTTC.

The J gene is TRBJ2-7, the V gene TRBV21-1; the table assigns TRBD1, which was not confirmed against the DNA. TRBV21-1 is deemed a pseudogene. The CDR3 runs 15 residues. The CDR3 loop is CASSADRGRGYEQYF. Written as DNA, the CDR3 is TGTGCCAGCAGCGCAGACAGGGGGCGGGGCTACGAGCAGTACTTC.